This T cell receptor (beta chain) was found in a study of cytomegalovirus exposure and HLA in healthy donors. The germline V gene has CDR1 SNHLY and CDR2 FYNNEI. The length of the CDR3 is 16 residues. V was clipped by 7 bases and J by 6 bases; unmatched bases: 7. Primers: 60 Vbeta forward and 13 Jbeta reverse. TCRdb's copy holds only in-frame clones and misses some; the assay was immunoSEQ multiplex PCR. This repertoire shows approximately 52,000 clones, about 76% found once; its top ten account for around 2.4%. Of note for this clone: Its antigen is unknown.

General observations from the study: Reports indicate that TCR beta sequences accurately predicted the HLA-A and HLA-B alleles of most subjects. Most TCRs appeared rarely, but some public TCRs recurred in many donors.

The sample taken for sequencing was PBMCs. This sequence was found in a female donor in good health and CMV-seronegative. The chain couples TRBV2 to TRBJ2-3; 16 bases agree with TRBD2. In nucleotides, the CDR3 is TGTGCCAGCACCGCGGGACTAGCGGGGGGGGTGGATACGCAGTATTTT. Its translation: CASTAGLAGGVDTQYF.